This entry describes one T cell receptor beta chain. The data were produced by immunoSEQ multiplex PCR, yet TCRdb's version contains in-frame clones alone and is incomplete. The sample has about 40,000 clones, about 88% seen once; the top ten hold 3.5%. The data belong to a study of T cells in localized non-small cell lung cancer. This CDR3 is built from 15 residues. The germline V gene encodes CDR1 MDHEN and CDR2 SYDVKM. Trimming took 5 bases from V and 0 from J, leaving 12 bases between them. The chain employs TRBV28 and TRBJ2-3; D uncertain. The sample was peripheral blood, taken before any cancer treatment. The TCR sequence derives from a man aged 18 to 49 with stage I lung adenocarcinoma. CDR3 amino acids: CASSPPPGSTDTQYF. The CDR3 DNA reads TGTGCCAGCAGTCCGCCCCCAGGAAGCACAGATACGCAGTATTTT.